Reported below is one TCR beta chain. Its matching antigen is unknown. These data come from a study of vaccination effects on CD4 cells after COVID-19. The study's findings and limits: Only a single clone (1 of 255 vaccine-induced clones in healthy vaccinees) cross-reacted with common cold coronaviruses.

Expansion of antigen-specific CD4+ T cells with viral peptide pools was carried out by the ViraFEST assay before sequencing. Following 10 days of culture, CD4+ T cells were isolated. Either the BNT162b2 or mRNA-1273 vaccine was given to participants in two doses. Every well got a few million PBMC, which were grown with about 9.9 IU/ml IL-2 and 10 ug/ml peptides. Each culture had half its medium swapped for IL-2 medium on days 3 and 7. Some clones are missing from TCRdb's copy, which holds only in-frame ones; the method was immunoSEQ multiplex PCR. The sample lists around 81,000 clones; 60% to 80% were seen once. The V gene end was trimmed by 8 bases and the J gene end by 2 bases; junction bases not matched to a gene: 2. Germline-derived CDR1 and CDR2 are MGHRA and YSYEKL. The CDR3 has 13 residues.

Sequenced material: CD4+ T cells from PBMCs cultured with HCoV-OC43 spike peptides, taken after COVID-19 vaccination. Documented subset: HCoV-OC43 spike overlapping peptide pool stimulation. The clonotype was recovered from a human donor who received a COVID-19 vaccine. This chain uses TRBV4-1 with TRBJ1-5; TRBD1 agrees at 8 bases. Written as DNA, the CDR3 is TGCGCCAGCGGGGGACAGGGCAATCAGCCCCAGCATTTT. Protein product: CASGGQGNQPQHF.